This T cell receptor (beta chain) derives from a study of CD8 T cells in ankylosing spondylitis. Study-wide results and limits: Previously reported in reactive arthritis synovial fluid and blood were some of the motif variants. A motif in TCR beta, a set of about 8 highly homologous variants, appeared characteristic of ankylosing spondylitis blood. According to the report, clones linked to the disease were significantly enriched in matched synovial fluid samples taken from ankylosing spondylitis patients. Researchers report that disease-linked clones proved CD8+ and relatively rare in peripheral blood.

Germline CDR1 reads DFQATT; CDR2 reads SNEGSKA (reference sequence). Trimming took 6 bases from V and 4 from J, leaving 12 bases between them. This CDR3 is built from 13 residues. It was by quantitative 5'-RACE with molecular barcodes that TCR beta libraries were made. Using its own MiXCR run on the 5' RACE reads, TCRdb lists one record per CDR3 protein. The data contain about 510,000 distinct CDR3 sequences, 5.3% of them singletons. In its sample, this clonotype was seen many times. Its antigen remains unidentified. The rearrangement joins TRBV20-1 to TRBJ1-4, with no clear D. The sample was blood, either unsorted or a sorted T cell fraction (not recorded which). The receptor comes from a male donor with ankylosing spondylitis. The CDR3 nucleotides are TGCAGTGCCAGTGAGGGAAATAATGAAAAACTGTTTTTT. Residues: CSASEGNNEKLFF.